This record covers a single T cell receptor (beta chain). The sample originates from a study of blood T cell repertoires in COVID-19. Study overall: T cells, B-cell-depleted T cells, or PBMCs provided the cDNA or gDNA that served as material.

Authors' data handling: Cell counts per sample came from amplifying reference gene primers. Assay used: immunoSEQ multiplex PCR; TCRdb lists only in-frame clones, some missing. V and J calls and clone size are copied from that table; D and trimming were computed from the DNA. The profile shows 270,000 or so clones, about 91% of them singletons. The germline V gene encodes CDR1 SGHDN and CDR2 FVKESK. The V and J ends lost 2 bases and 2 bases respectively, with 13 bases between them. This CDR3 has 16 residues. This sequence originates from a woman aged 40 to 50 who had recovered from COVID-19. The rearrangement joins TRBV14 to TRBJ2-1; tentative D call: TRBD1 (5 bases). Sequencing used peripheral blood. CDR3 protein: CASSQPQVSPYNEQFF. CDR3 sequence (DNA): TGTGCCAGCAGCCAACCACAGGTCTCTCCCTACAATGAGCAGTTCTTC.